The rows below give T cell receptor beta chains drawn from one sample of a study of Ad26.COV2.S vaccination and SARS-CoV-2 variants. Some clones are missing from TCRdb's copy, which holds only in-frame ones; the method was immunoSEQ multiplex PCR. The sample contains a few hundred thousand clones, about 90% of which appear only once. The sample was peripheral blood, taken in a trial of Ad26.COV2.S vaccine versus placebo. These receptors were obtained from a person between 18 and 60 years old who received the Ad26.COV2.S COVID-19 vaccine or a placebo. The CDR3 runs from the conserved cysteine through the conserved F or W.

j_call: TRBJ1-4
v_call: TRBV9
cdr3_aa: CASSQEGQGYEKLFF

j_call: TRBJ1-1
v_call: TRBV18
cdr3_aa: CASSSDRATEAFF

j_call: TRBJ2-7
v_call: TRBV5-8
cdr3_aa: CASSLAGGPYEQYF

j_call: TRBJ2-5
v_call: TRBV28
cdr3_aa: CASSLPSQETQYF

j_call: TRBJ1-6
v_call: TRBV28
cdr3_aa: CASRRNSPLHF

j_call: TRBJ2-2
v_call: TRBV6-5
cdr3_aa: CASSFFSGMNTGELFF

j_call: TRBJ2-1
v_call: TRBV2
cdr3_aa: CASSVGGGSSYNEQFF

j_call: TRBJ2-7
v_call: TRBV5-1
cdr3_aa: CASSLERRSSYEQYF

j_call: TRBJ2-5
v_call: TRBV18
cdr3_aa: CASSPPDRPQETQYF

j_call: TRBJ2-3
v_call: TRBV11-3
cdr3_aa: CASSPRQGGSGTDTQYF

j_call: TRBJ2-1
v_call: TRBV2
cdr3_aa: CASGFASGSEQFF

j_call: TRBJ2-1
v_call: TRBV7-8
cdr3_aa: CASSPDPLSEQFF

j_call: TRBJ2-7
v_call: TRBV23-1
cdr3_aa: CASSQTGGAKYF

j_call: TRBJ1-1
v_call: TRBV7-2
cdr3_aa: CASSLTGNTEAFF

j_call: TRBJ1-1
v_call: TRBV4-1
cdr3_aa: CASSQVALPGQKLEAFF

j_call: TRBJ2-7
v_call: TRBV7-2
cdr3_aa: CASSLNPSGTSDPYEQYF

j_call: TRBJ1-3
v_call: TRBV27
cdr3_aa: CASRRASGNTIYF

j_call: TRBJ2-7
v_call: TRBV11-2
cdr3_aa: CASSLGGSYEQYF

j_call: TRBJ2-7
v_call: TRBV11-2
cdr3_aa: CASSLVGQGAYEQYF

j_call: TRBJ2-7
v_call: TRBV28
cdr3_aa: CASSWDSPEQYF

j_call: TRBJ2-5
v_call: TRBV6-5
cdr3_aa: CASSYGASGRSETQYF

j_call: TRBJ1-4
v_call: TRBV15
cdr3_aa: CATSREGQSNEKLFF

j_call: TRBJ2-7
v_call: TRBV30
cdr3_aa: CAWSVIAGGYEQYF

j_call: TRBJ2-1
v_call: TRBV7-9
cdr3_aa: CASSLLAGDNEQFF

j_call: TRBJ2-2
v_call: TRBV6-2/TRBV6-3
cdr3_aa: CASSYGGERDTGELFF

j_call: TRBJ2-2
v_call: TRBV7-2
cdr3_aa: CASSSNGLNTGELFF

j_call: TRBJ2-1
v_call: TRBV9
cdr3_aa: CASSVARQTSGRAPGNEQFF

j_call: TRBJ1-2
v_call: TRBV21-1
cdr3_aa: CASLGTGDYGYTF

j_call: TRBJ1-5
v_call: TRBV15
cdr3_aa: CATSRDRVNQPQHF

j_call: TRBJ2-1
v_call: TRBV6-1
cdr3_aa: CASSDIGTSGRAMDEQFF

j_call: TRBJ2-1
v_call: TRBV24-1
cdr3_aa: CATGETSGRYEQFF

j_call: TRBJ2-3
v_call: TRBV6-1
cdr3_aa: CASSEWGADTQYF

j_call: TRBJ2-6
v_call: TRBV6-2/TRBV6-3
cdr3_aa: CASSYGLLSGANVLTF

j_call: TRBJ1-3
v_call: TRBV6-5
cdr3_aa: CASSYSDRGAGNTIYF

j_call: TRBJ2-7
v_call: TRBV9
cdr3_aa: CASSVSGSAPGEQYF

j_call: TRBJ2-7
v_call: TRBV6-5
cdr3_aa: CASSYDGTSYEQYF

j_call: TRBJ1-5
v_call: TRBV6-5
cdr3_aa: CASSQDQPQHF

j_call: TRBJ2-3
v_call: TRBV4-1
cdr3_aa: CASSQLSAGTSGGTDTQYF

j_call: TRBJ2-3
v_call: TRBV21-1
cdr3_aa: CASSKGTDTQYF

j_call: TRBJ1-5
v_call: TRBV27
cdr3_aa: CASSLTEDNQPQHF

j_call: TRBJ2-3
v_call: TRBV7-9
cdr3_aa: CASSLGQSSSTDTQYF

j_call: TRBJ2-2
v_call: TRBV30
cdr3_aa: CAWSGEGAGTGELFF

j_call: TRBJ2-1
v_call: TRBV6-6
cdr3_aa: CASSTRIRSSYNEQFF

j_call: TRBJ2-1
v_call: TRBV5-1
cdr3_aa: CASSFAGTSAYNEQFF

j_call: TRBJ1-2
v_call: TRBV30
cdr3_aa: CAWSPEAPRGPPRGYTF

j_call: TRBJ2-5
v_call: TRBV5-4
cdr3_aa: CASSTDSRGEETQYF

j_call: TRBJ2-7
v_call: TRBV27
cdr3_aa: CASSLTRDSVYEQYF

j_call: TRBJ1-1
v_call: TRBV3-1/TRBV3-2
cdr3_aa: CASSQERQGEAFF

j_call: TRBJ2-3
v_call: TRBV7-8
cdr3_aa: CASSLASADTQYF

j_call: TRBJ1-6
v_call: TRBV3-1/TRBV3-2
cdr3_aa: CASSGGQGHVSPLHF

j_call: TRBJ1-2
v_call: TRBV6-5
cdr3_aa: CASHLYGMDGYTF

j_call: TRBJ2-7
v_call: TRBV7-9
cdr3_aa: CASSRLAGEGHEQYF

j_call: TRBJ2-1
v_call: TRBV15
cdr3_aa: CATSRELLAAHHNEQFF

j_call: TRBJ2-1
v_call: TRBV9
cdr3_aa: CASSSRLAGDYNEQFF